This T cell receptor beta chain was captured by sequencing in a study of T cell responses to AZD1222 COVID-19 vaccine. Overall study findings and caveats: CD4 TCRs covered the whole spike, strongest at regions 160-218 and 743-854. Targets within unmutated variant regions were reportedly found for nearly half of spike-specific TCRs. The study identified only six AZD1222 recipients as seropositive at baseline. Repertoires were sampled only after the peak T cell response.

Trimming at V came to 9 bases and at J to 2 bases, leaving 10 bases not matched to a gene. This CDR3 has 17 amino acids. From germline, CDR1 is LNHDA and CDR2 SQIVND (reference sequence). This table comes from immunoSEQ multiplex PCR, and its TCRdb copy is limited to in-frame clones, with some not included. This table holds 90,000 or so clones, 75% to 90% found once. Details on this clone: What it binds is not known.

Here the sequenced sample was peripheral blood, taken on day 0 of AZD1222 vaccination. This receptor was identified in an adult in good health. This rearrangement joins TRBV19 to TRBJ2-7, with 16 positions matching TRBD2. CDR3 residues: CARAQPGTSGRAYEQYF. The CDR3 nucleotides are TGTGCCAGGGCGCAACCTGGGACTAGCGGGAGGGCCTACGAGCAGTACTTC.